The 5 T cell receptor beta chains listed next were all sequenced from one sample in a study of T cells in Graves' hyperthyroidism and ophthalmopathy. Amplification of TCR beta CDR3 regions was performed using RNA transcripts as template. Initially, a first-round RT-PCR of the TCR CDR3 employed the HTBI primer set. TCRdb reprocessed the multiplex PCR reads with MiXCR, giving one entry per CDR3 protein. The data hold about 280,000 distinct CDR3 sequences, with 25% to 30% observed a single time. Sequencing used blood. These receptors all stem from a man aged 40-49 years with Graves' hyperthyroidism that later progressed to Graves' ophthalmopathy.

This clonotype is labeled medium-sized (0.01 to 0.1%). The rearrangement links TRBV12-3 or TRBV12-4 to TRBJ1-5; 7 bases line up with TRBD1. The CDR3 is 14 residues long. Losses at the gene ends were 5 bases for V and 2 bases for J; bases not matched to a gene: 3. The CDR3 nucleotides are TGTGCCAGCAGTGACAGGGCACGCAATCAGCCCCAGCATTTT. Protein sequence: CASSDRARNQPQHF.

This clonotype appeared many times. The chain is built from TRBV24-1 and TRBJ2-5; TRBD1 agrees at 9 bases. V shed 3 bases and J 5 bases; nucleotides not matched to a gene: 9. Germline CDR1 reads KGHDR; CDR2 reads SFDVKD. The CDR3 is 16 amino acids. CDR3 loop: CATSDRWTGAGETQYF. The CDR3 DNA sequence: TGTGCCACCAGTGATAGGTGGACAGGGGCGGGGGAGACCCAGTACTTC.

This clonotype came up many times. The rearrangement joins TRBV6-6 to TRBJ2-7, with 9 bases fitting TRBD1. Germline CDR1 and CDR2: MNHNY and SVGAGI (reference sequence). This CDR3 has 14 residues. The ends lost 5 bases at V and 2 bases at J; junction bases unmatched: 4. CDR3 protein: CASSRDRVTYEQYF. Here the CDR3 DNA reads TGTGCCAGCAGTCGGGACAGGGTCACCTACGAGCAGTACTTC.

This clonotype was seen at least ten times. The chain joins TRBV18 to TRBJ1-1, with D perhaps TRBD1 (6 bases). The V gene lost 5 bases and the J gene lost 4 bases, with 11 bases spanning the gap. Germline V gives CDR1 KGHSH, CDR2 LQKENI. CDR3 length equals 13 residues. The CDR3 region is CASSATGLTEAFF. CDR3 bases: TGTGCCAGCTCAGCCACAGGGCTCACTGAAGCTTTCTTT.

In this sample, this clonotype turned up many times. The chain carries TRBV6-2 or TRBV6-3 and TRBJ2-5; perhaps TRBD2 as D (5 bases). The CDR3 has 15 amino acids. Trimming pared 5 bases from V and 2 bases from J, leaving 15 bases between. Germline-derived CDR1 and CDR2 are MNHEY and SVGEGT. DNA for the CDR3: TGTGCCAGCAGTAACCAAGGGCGGGTTCAAGAGACCCAGTACTTC. Its translation: CASSNQGRVQETQYF.